A single sample gave rise to the 10 T cell receptor beta chains below, sequenced in a study of blood T cell repertoires in COVID-19 (dated by TCRdb to the early 2020s). Library preparation was by the immunoSEQ multiplex PCR assay. TCRdb retrieved this table from immuneACCESS and kept in-frame rearrangements only. Not all clones are present; in checked studies, unresolved V genes account for under half, and no reason is known for the remainder. The sample yields 110,000 or so clones; approximately 87% were counted once. The top ten hold 7.5% to 9% of the sample. Material for sequencing was peripheral blood. Receptors originate from a man between 65 and 80 years old who had recovered from COVID-19.

The chain has TRBV4-2 and TRBJ2-3, with TRBD2 identical over 14 bases. V was pared by 3 bases and J by 5 bases, with 4 bases of the junction left unmatched. The CDR3 spans 16 residues. Germline V CDR1 and CDR2: LGHNA, YNFKEQ. DNA for the CDR3: TGTGCCAGCAGCCAGTCGACTAGCGGGGGGGTAGATACGCAGTATTTT. Translating it yields CASSQSTSGGVDTQYF.

V usage is TRBV5-1 and J usage is TRBJ1-2, with D maybe TRBD1 (5 bases). V was clipped by 3 bases and J by 2 bases, with 8 bases between them. This CDR3 region has 13 residues. CDR1 and CDR2 (germline): SGHRS, YFSETQ. This CDR3 reads CASSSTANYGYTF. In nucleotides, the CDR3 is TGCGCCAGCAGCTCGACAGCGAACTATGGCTACACCTTC.

This clone was counted only a few times. The chain carries TRBV5-4 and TRBJ2-7; tentatively, D is TRBD2 (6 bases). Germline V gene sequence: CDR1 SGHNT, CDR2 YYREEE (reference sequence). There are 15 residues in the CDR3. V lost 2 bases and J lost 3, with 15 bases in between. The CDR3 loop reads CASSFLGGGDYEQYF. The CDR3 DNA follows: TGTGCCAGCAGCTTCTTGGGTGGCGGGGACTACGAGCAGTACTTC.

The chain links TRBV24-1 to TRBJ2-2; TRBD1 matches 11 bases. After removal of 5 bases from V and 4 bases from J, the junction contained 5 bases not matched to a gene. This CDR3 spans 16 amino acids. Germline CDR1 and CDR2: KGHDR and SFDVKD. CDR3 nucleotides: TGTGCCACCAGTGCCTTCGGGACAGGGGGCACCGGGGAGCTGTTTTTT. Protein sequence: CATSAFGTGGTGELFF.

The chain combines TRBV28 with TRBJ1-2; 7 bases are a match to TRBD1. Germline CDR1 and CDR2: MDHEN and SYDVKM. This CDR3 comprises 13 residues. V lost 6 bases to trimming and J lost 4 bases; unmatched junction nucleotides: 5. CDR3 coding DNA: TGTGCCAGCAGCTTGACAGGGTCCTATGGCTACACCTTC. Its translation is CASSLTGSYGYTF.

V gene TRBV4-1 combines with J gene TRBJ2-7, with 13 positions matching TRBD2. V was pared by 1 base and J by 5 bases, with 5 bases of the junction left unmatched. Germline V gives CDR1 MGHRA, CDR2 YSYEKL. There are 16 residues in the CDR3. CDR3: CASSQVTSGRAHEQYF. The CDR3 DNA reads TGCGCCAGCAGCCAAGTTACTAGCGGGAGGGCCCACGAGCAGTACTTC.

The chain employs TRBV15 and TRBJ2-1; D remains ambiguous. This CDR3 region has 13 residues. V lost 0 bases and J 2 bases, leaving 2 bases between the germline ends. From germline, CDR1 is LNHNV and CDR2 YYDKDF (reference sequence). CDR3 nucleotides: TGTGCCACCAGCAGAGATACCTACAATGAGCAGTTCTTC. Translating it yields CATSRDTYNEQFF.

The V gene is TRBV18, the J gene TRBJ1-2; TRBD1 aligns across 7 bases. The CDR3 length is 15 residues. J was trimmed by 3 bases and V by 0 bases; bases with no gene match: 4. Germline V lookup: CDR1 KGHSH, CDR2 LQKENI. The DNA for the CDR3 is TGTGCCAGCTCACCACCCGACAGGGTGGACTATGGCTACACCTTC. Translated, it gives CASSPPDRVDYGYTF.

The chain recombines TRBV6-6 with TRBJ2-7; 8 bases map to TRBD2. V gave up 0 bases and J gave up 3 bases; unmatched junction bases: 7. The germline gives CDR1 MNHNY, CDR2 SVGAGI (reference sequence). This CDR3 is 16 amino acids long. For the CDR3, the DNA is TGTGCCAGCAGTTACTCGAACCCGGGAGGGGTCTACGAGCAGTACTTC. The encoded protein is CASSYSNPGGVYEQYF.

J is TRBJ2-2 and V is TRBV24-1, with TRBD1 as a possible D gene (6 bases). The CDR3 covers 17 residues. Germline-derived CDR1 and CDR2 are KGHDR and SFDVKD. V lost 3 bases, J lost 4 bases, and 17 bases lay in between. CDR3 nucleotide sequence: TGTGCCACCAGTGATGCCCCGGGACAAGTAACCACCGGGGAGCTGTTTTTT. Its translation: CATSDAPGQVTTGELFF.